The 20 T cell receptor beta chains given below trace back to one sample, sequenced in a study of radiation and T cells in renal cell carcinoma. Time point reported: baseline pretreatment blood. Treatment defined: 15 Gy SBRT to primary tumor, nephrectomy 4 weeks later. Method: immunoSEQ multiplex PCR; TCRdb's copy keeps in-frame clones and lacks some. The table has 100,000 to 150,000 clones, roughly four fifths seen once. The sequencing here drew on blood, taken from a patient whose treatment included radiotherapy and nephrectomy. Receptor source: a woman aged 60 to 75 with renal cell carcinoma.

The chain employs TRBV5-3 and TRBJ2-7; no clear D. TRBV5-3 is an ORF; its function is uncertain. Trimming stripped 0 bases from V and 5 bases from J, with 15 bases between. The CDR3 sequence is 15 residues long. The CDR3 reads CARSLATFGIHEQYF. In nucleotides, the CDR3 is TGTGCCAGAAGCTTGGCCACATTCGGTATCCACGAGCAGTACTTC.

This clone showed up just once. The V gene is TRBV2, the J gene TRBJ2-3, with no clear D. V gave up 1 base and J gave up 6 bases, with 8 bases separating them. CDR3 size: 13 residues. Germline values: CDR1 SNHLY, CDR2 FYNNEI. The CDR3 region is CASSEDDPDTQYF. Written as DNA, the CDR3 is TGTGCCAGCAGTGAAGACGACCCCGATACGCAGTATTTT.

This clone came up once. The chain combines TRBV6-1 with TRBJ2-2; 8 bases are shared with TRBD1. Germline CDR1 is MNHNS and CDR2 is SASEGT. The CDR3 is 14 residues long. V lost 6 bases and J lost 7; bases outside the gene matches: 7. The CDR3 DNA sequence: TGTGCCAGCAGAATTCAGGGGGCCAGCGGGGAGCTGTTTTTT. Translation: CASRIQGASGELFF.

Concerning this clone: The junction does not match germline at one end; this may be a read error. CDR3 nucleotides: TGTGCCACCAGTCCGGCAGGGAGCTCCTACAATGAGCAGTTCTTC. Encoded protein: CATSPAGSSYNEQFF. This rearrangement joins TRBV6-1 to TRBJ2-1, with D perhaps assigned TRBD1 or TRBD2 (5 bases each). CDR3 length: 15 amino acids. The germline V gene encodes CDR1 MNHNS and CDR2 SASEGT.

This clone was detected a few times. The rearrangement uses TRBV5-1 and TRBJ2-3; 10 nucleotides match TRBD1. V shed 4 bases and J 0 bases; nucleotides not matched to a gene: 5. Germline CDR1 is SGHRS and CDR2 is YFSETQ. CDR3 size: 16 residues. The CDR3 region has the DNA TGCGCCAGCAGCGCTCGACAGGGGGCGAGCACAGATACGCAGTATTTT. It encodes CASSARQGASTDTQYF.

CDR3 loop: CASSFQPLNYGYTF. In DNA form, the CDR3 reads TGTGCCAGCAGCTTCCAACCACTGAACTATGGCTACACCTTC. The chain uses TRBV11-2 and TRBJ1-2; D gene unclear. Germline loops: CDR1 SGHAT, CDR2 FQNNGV. The V and J ends lost 3 bases and 2 bases respectively, with 10 bases between them. CDR3 length: 14 residues.

This clone was observed a few times. This sequence joins TRBV7-6 and TRBJ2-7; 7 nucleotides align to TRBD1. Germline CDR1 is SGHVS and CDR2 is FNYEAQ. V gave up 2 bases and J gave up 3 bases; unmatched junction bases: 10. The CDR3 loop spans 16 amino acids. CDR3 residues: CASSLFSSGTDYEQYF. DNA for the CDR3: TGTGCCAGCAGCTTATTCTCTTCCGGGACAGACTACGAGCAGTACTTC.

This sequence joins TRBV5-6 and TRBJ2-5, with a possible D match to TRBD1 (6 bases). The germline CDR1 and CDR2 sequences are SGHDT and YYEEEE. The CDR3 consists of 14 residues. The V end lost 3 bases, the J end lost 2 bases, and 11 bases lay between the germline ends. The CDR3 nucleotides read TGTGCCAGCAGCTATCTAACAGGGCAAGAGACCCAGTACTTC. This encodes CASSYLTGQETQYF.

This chain links TRBV28 with TRBJ1-5; 9 nucleotides agree with TRBD1. The ends lost 4 bases at V and 2 bases at J; junction bases unmatched: 15. Looked up from germline, CDR1 is MDHEN and CDR2 is SYDVKM. The CDR3 loop spans 19 amino acids. The CDR3 coding sequence is TGTGCCAGCAGTTCTTCCCCACTACTGGACAGGGGCGGCAATCAGCCCCAGCATTTT. Protein product: CASSSSPLLDRGGNQPQHF.

The chain combines TRBV5-1 with TRBJ1-1, with D unresolved. There are 16 residues in the CDR3. The germline V gene encodes CDR1 SGHRS and CDR2 YFSETQ. V shed 0 bases and J shed 1 base, with 13 bases lying between them. CDR3 sequence (DNA): TGCGCCAGCAGCTTGGCCGAAGACATGGGGAACACTGAAGCTTTCTTT. Amino acids: CASSLAEDMGNTEAFF.

The V and J genes are TRBV19 and TRBJ2-1, with 11 positions matching TRBD1. Germline CDR1 LNHDA, CDR2 SQIVND (reference sequence). Trimming at V came to 7 bases and at J to 2 bases, leaving 4 bases not matched to a gene. There are 15 residues in the CDR3. CDR3 coding DNA: TGTGCCAGTAAGGAGGGACAGGGGGCCTACAATGAGCAGTTCTTC. Translating it yields CASKEGQGAYNEQFF.

The sample holds one count of this clone. This chain uses TRBV4-1 with TRBJ1-2; 11 nucleotides line up with TRBD1. Germline V CDR1 and CDR2: MGHRA, YSYEKL. CDR3 length: 15 residues. The junction had 5 bases not matched to a gene; V was cut back by 0 bases and J by 8 bases. The CDR3 DNA reads as TGCGCCAGCAGCCAAGATTTGGGACAGGGGGAAGGCTACACCTTC. The encoded protein is CASSQDLGQGEGYTF.

The chain employs TRBV11-2 and TRBJ2-7, with 7 bases lining up with TRBD1. CDR1 is SGHAT and CDR2 is FQNNGV in the germline V gene. Unmatched junction bases numbered 6, after V lost 7 bases and J lost 0 bases. There are 14 residues in the CDR3. As DNA, the CDR3 is TGTGCCAGCAAGACGGGACAGAGCTCCTACGAGCAGTACTTC. This gives the protein CASKTGQSSYEQYF.

The chain recombines TRBV27 with TRBJ1-2; 7 positions match TRBD1. The CDR3 loop spans 15 amino acids. The ends lost 3 bases at V and 9 bases at J; junction bases unmatched: 13. Germline V gene data show CDR1 as MNHEY and CDR2 as SMNVEV (reference sequence). This CDR3 reads CASSFRDSLFPRYTF. The CDR3 DNA sequence: TGTGCCAGCAGTTTCCGGGACAGCCTCTTTCCGCGCTACACCTTC.

This rearrangement joins TRBV2 to TRBJ2-2; D is unclear. V lost 4 bases to trimming and J lost 10 bases, with 7 bases between them. CDR1 is SNHLY and CDR2 is FYNNEI in the germline V gene. This CDR3 spans 11 amino acids. For the CDR3, the DNA is TGTGCCAGCAGTGTTGAAAAGGAGCTGTTTTTT. Amino acid sequence: CASSVEKELFF.

V and J are TRBV20-1 and TRBJ2-7; 8 nucleotides align to TRBD1. The CDR3 has 11 amino acids. V lost 6 bases and J lost 5; bases outside the gene matches: 3. Germline loops: CDR1 DFQATT, CDR2 SNEGSKA (reference sequence). The CDR3 DNA reads TGCAGTGCACAGACAGGGGACGAGCAGTACTTC. It translates to CSAQTGDEQYF.

The chain has TRBV5-1 and TRBJ2-1; D perhaps matches TRBD1 (6 bases). CDR1 is SGHRS, CDR2 YFSETQ, per germline. The CDR3 totals 11 residues. The V end lost 4 bases, the J end lost 10 bases, and 9 bases lay between the germline ends. Here the CDR3 reads CASSPDREQFF. In DNA form, the CDR3 reads TGCGCCAGCAGCCCCGACAGGGAGCAGTTCTTC.

This chain connects TRBV7-9 to TRBJ2-5; D remains unclear. Germline V gene lookup returns CDR1 SEHNR and CDR2 FQNEAQ (reference sequence). V was clipped by 5 bases and J by 2 bases, with 18 bases between them. The CDR3 extends over 16 amino acids. CDR3 residues: CASSRGGQPFQETQYF. The CDR3 DNA reads TGTGCCAGCAGCCGAGGTGGGCAACCGTTTCAAGAGACCCAGTACTTC.

The V gene is TRBV28, the J gene TRBJ2-7; unclear D gene. The CDR3 has 13 residues. The germline V gene encodes CDR1 MDHEN and CDR2 SYDVKM. V dropped 6 bases and J dropped 0 bases, with 9 bases sitting between them. The CDR3 loop is CASRRTDSYEQYF. CDR3 sequence (DNA): TGTGCCAGCAGACGGACGGACTCCTACGAGCAGTACTTC. Combining the CDR3 with reference TRBV28 and TRBJ2-7 gives the whole variable domain DVKVTQSSRYLVKRTGEKVFLECVQDMDHENMFWYRQDPGLGLRLIYFSYDVKMKEKGDIPEGYSVSREKKERFSLILESASTNQTSMYLCASRRTDSYEQYFGPGTRLTVT.

The genes are TRBV6-5 and TRBJ2-7, with unresolved D. Germline-derived CDR1 and CDR2 are MNHEY and SVGAGI. Trimming left V 7 bases short and J 3 bases short, with 7 bases between. The CDR3 is made up of 11 amino acids. This chain's CDR3 is CASKKGYEQYF. DNA for the CDR3: TGTGCCAGCAAAAAGGGCTACGAGCAGTACTTC.